Presented here are 20 T cell receptor beta chains from one specimen sequenced in a study of spatial heterogeneity in lung cancer. TCRdb redid the calling of the 5' RACE reads with MiXCR, one entry per CDR3 protein. In the table there are under 75,000 distinct CDR3 sequences, about an eighth of which are singletons. The time point: sample taken at primary tumor resection. Extraction of whole RNA from tumor, nontumor lung or frozen PBMC preceded unsorted sequencing. The sequencing here drew on PBMCs, taken at surgery. The receptors here all came from a male donor with early-stage non-small cell lung cancer.

This clonotype was recorded at least ten times. The rearrangement uses TRBV27 and TRBJ2-3; perhaps D is TRBD1 or TRBD2 (5 bases each). The ends were cut back, 0 bases at V and 6 bases at J, with 10 bases in the middle. CDR1 and CDR2 (germline): MNHEY, SMNVEV (reference sequence). This CDR3 region has 14 residues. CDR3 protein: CASSLSRGSDTQYF. The CDR3 nucleotides are TGTGCCAGCAGTTTATCGAGGGGATCCGATACGCAGTATTTT.

The table lists this clonotype with a few counts. The chain is built from TRBV7-2 and TRBJ2-7; no firm D call. Trimming left V 1 base short and J 0 bases short, with 4 bases between. Per the germline V gene, CDR1 is SGHTA and CDR2 is FQGNSA. The length of the CDR3 is 13 residues. The CDR3 protein is CASSLDPSYEQYF. The CDR3 region has the DNA TGTGCCAGCAGCTTAGACCCCTCCTACGAGCAGTACTTC. Full variable domain (remainder filled in from reference TRBV7-2 and TRBJ2-7): GAGVSQSPSNKVTEKGKDVELRCDPISGHTALYWYRQSLGQGLEFLIYFQGNSAPDKSGLPSDRFSAERTGGSVSTLTIQRTQQEDSAVYLCASSLDPSYEQYFGPGTRLTVT.

This clonotype has at least ten counts. The genes are TRBV24-1 and TRBJ1-2; a weak D match, TRBD1 (5 bases). Germline assignment: CDR1 KGHDR and CDR2 SFDVKD. The CDR3 sequence is 16 residues long. Trimming removed 3 bases at V and 2 bases at J, with 15 bases between. The CDR3 spells CATSDGGTAVNYGYTF. In DNA, the CDR3 is TGTGCCACCAGTGATGGGGGGACTGCCGTAAACTATGGCTACACCTTC.

The rearrangement uses TRBV12-3 or TRBV12-4 and TRBJ1-1; weak D call: TRBD1 (5 bases). The CDR3 has 13 amino acids. The V gene lost 6 bases and the J gene lost 11 bases, with 19 bases spanning the gap. This chain's CDR3 is CASSPLGLLNAFF. For the CDR3, the DNA is TGTGCCAGCAGCCCCCTGGGACTTCTGAACGCTTTCTTT.

The sample holds one count of this clonotype. The junction does not match germline at one end; this may be a read error. The chain combines TRBV30 with TRBJ1-1; perhaps TRBD1 as D (6 bases). The CDR3 totals 11 residues. The germline V gene has CDR1 GTSNPN and CDR2 SVGIG (reference sequence). The CDR3 coding sequence is TGTGCCCGGAGTTGGCAGGGGGAAGCTTTCTTT. Translation: CARSWQGEAFF.

This chain connects TRBV10-3 to TRBJ1-1; the match to TRBD1 covers 7 bases. The CDR3 has 15 residues. The ends lost 3 bases at V and 0 bases at J; junction bases unmatched: 4. CDR1 and CDR2 from the germline V gene are ENHRY and SYGVKD. CDR3 nucleotides: TGTGCCATCAGTGATTCCGGGACAGTGAACACTGAAGCTTTCTTT. It translates to CAISDSGTVNTEAFF.

This chain joins TRBV12-3 or TRBV12-4 and TRBJ1-1; no reliable D call. V was trimmed by 3 bases and J by 4 bases, leaving 12 bases between them. The CDR3 covers 14 residues. The CDR3 DNA reads as TGTGCCAGCAGTTTTTACTCGGCGGGCACTGAAGCTTTCTTT. Amino acids: CASSFYSAGTEAFF.

At least ten counts were recorded for this clonotype. The rearrangement joins TRBV5-1 to TRBJ2-7, with 7 bases that match TRBD1. This CDR3 has 14 amino acids. The ends lost 4 bases at V and 4 bases at J; junction bases unmatched: 8. From germline, CDR1 is SGHRS and CDR2 YFSETQ. The CDR3 region is CASSPTGVAYEQYF. The CDR3 DNA reads as TGCGCCAGCAGCCCAACAGGGGTAGCGTACGAGCAGTACTTC.

In its sample, this clonotype was seen a few times. Mismatch with germline at one junction end may stem from a read error. The V call is TRBV6-5, the J call TRBJ1-4, with D possibly being TRBD1 (6 bases). This CDR3 contains 13 residues. Germline V gene lookup returns CDR1 MNHEY and CDR2 SVGAGI. CDR3 residues: CTSSPRGNEKLFF. The CDR3 nucleotides read TGTACCAGCAGTCCCAGGGGTAATGAAAAACTGTTTTTT.

This rearrangement joins TRBV4-3 to TRBJ1-1; D is unclear. The CDR3 has 14 amino acids. Trimming left V 1 base short and J 3 bases short, with 9 bases between. From germline, CDR1 is LGHNA and CDR2 YSLEER. CDR3: CASSQGAGDTEAFF. The CDR3 DNA reads as TGCGCCAGCAGCCAAGGAGCAGGCGACACTGAAGCTTTCTTT.

This clonotype was found a few times. V gene TRBV4-2 combines with J gene TRBJ1-1; D remains ambiguous. The CDR3 runs 14 residues. The germline CDR1 and CDR2 sequences are LGHNA and YNFKEQ. V dropped 0 bases and J dropped 7 bases, with 12 bases sitting between them. CDR3 residues: CASSQDSRAVEAFF. CDR3 coding DNA: TGTGCCAGCAGCCAAGATTCGAGGGCAGTTGAAGCTTTCTTT.

The V call is TRBV27, the J call TRBJ2-3, with 8 bases lining up with TRBD1. There are 15 residues in the CDR3. Germline-derived CDR1 and CDR2 are MNHEY and SMNVEV (reference sequence). V trimming: 3 bases; J trimming: 6 bases; junction bases outside the gene matches: 8. CDR3 DNA: TGTGCCAGCAGTTTTTGGACAGGGACGGAGGATACGCAGTATTTT. Translating gives CASSFWTGTEDTQYF.

This clonotype was observed many times. The CDR3 DNA reads TGTGCCAGCAGCATGAGGCAGGTCGTATCCTACAATGAGCAGTTCTTC. Translation: CASSMRQVVSYNEQFF. The rearrangement joins TRBV28 to TRBJ2-1; D is uncertain. The CDR3 contains 16 residues. Trimming left V 6 bases short and J 1 base short, with 16 bases between. Looked up from germline, CDR1 is MDHEN and CDR2 is SYDVKM.

This clonotype appeared many times. This chain connects TRBV6-6 to TRBJ2-7, with 8 positions matching TRBD1. Germline CDR1 MNHNY, CDR2 SVGAGI (reference sequence). The V gene end was trimmed by 5 bases and the J gene end by 2 bases; junction bases not matched to a gene: 8. The CDR3 consists of 15 residues. The CDR3 region has the DNA TGTGCCAGCAGTAAACAGGGGGTCGGAACCTACGAGCAGTACTTC. Its protein is CASSKQGVGTYEQYF.

The rearrangement uses TRBV10-3 and TRBJ1-5, with TRBD1 identical over 9 bases. V trimming: 8 bases; J trimming: 0 bases; junction bases outside the gene matches: 5. This CDR3 spans 15 amino acids. CDR1 and CDR2 from the germline V gene are ENHRY and SYGVKD. The DNA of the CDR3 is TGTGCCATCGCGGACAGGGGAAATAGCAATCAGCCCCAGCATTTT. It specifies CAIADRGNSNQPQHF.

This clonotype has a count of ten or more. This sequence joins TRBV6-5 and TRBJ2-7; D possibly corresponds to TRBD2 (5 bases). The CDR3 is made up of 16 amino acids. CDR1 MNHEY and CDR2 SVGAGI come from the germline V gene. With 0 bases removed from V and 1 base from J, the gap between germline ends came to 13 bases. The CDR3 DNA is TGTGCCAGCAGTTACTCTAGGTTAGGCGGGTCCTACGAGCAGTACTTC. Protein: CASSYSRLGGSYEQYF.

There are many counts of this clonotype. The chain has TRBV3-1 and TRBJ1-5; 9 positions agree with TRBD1. The CDR3 is 16 residues long. V shed 4 bases, J shed 0 bases, and the junction held 4 bases outside the gene matches. Germline V CDR1 and CDR2: LGHDT, YNNKEL (reference sequence). The CDR3 here is CASSPGQGSSNQPQHF. The CDR3 DNA sequence: TGTGCCAGCAGCCCAGGACAGGGGTCTAGCAATCAGCCCCAGCATTTT.

V and J are TRBV2 and TRBJ2-7; 8 bases are shared with TRBD1. J gave up 6 bases and V 6 bases, and 16 bases lay outside the gene matches. CDR3 size: 16 residues. Germline CDR1 reads SNHLY; CDR2 reads FYNNEI. CDR3 residues: CASRIRQGARYLEQYF. Here the CDR3 DNA reads TGTGCCAGCAGGATACGTCAGGGGGCGCGGTATCTCGAGCAGTACTTC.

This clonotype was detected ten times or more. The rearrangement uses TRBV6-2 or TRBV6-3 and TRBJ2-1; maybe TRBD1 (6 bases). Trimming stripped 6 bases from V and 9 bases from J, with 18 bases between. Germline-derived CDR1 and CDR2 are MNHEY and SVGEGT. The CDR3 runs 14 residues. DNA of the CDR3: TGTGCCAGCAGCCCCCGGACAGCGACGAGTGAGCAGTTCTTC. Translated: CASSPRTATSEQFF.

J is TRBJ2-1 and V is TRBV5-1, with D possibly being TRBD1 or TRBD2 (5 bases each). Germline V lookup: CDR1 SGHRS, CDR2 YFSETQ. V lost 4 bases to trimming and J lost 10 bases, with 9 bases between them. This CDR3 contains 11 residues. CDR3 sequence (DNA): TGCGCCAGCAGCCCGGGACCAGAGCAGTTCTTC. Its protein product is CASSPGPEQFF.